This T cell receptor (beta chain) appears in the sequencing data of a study of control samples from healthy donors and cancer patients. Some clones are missing from TCRdb's copy, which holds only in-frame ones; the method was immunoSEQ multiplex PCR. The data contain about 140,000 clones, around 94% of them singletons. CDR3 size: 17 residues. V shed 4 bases and J shed 3 bases, with 19 bases lying between them. The germline V gene has CDR1 MGHRA and CDR2 YSYEKL. Sequenced sample: blood. The chain has TRBV4-1 and TRBJ2-4; weak D call: TRBD2 (5 bases). This clonotype was obtained from a man in his forties in good health. CDR3 nucleotide sequence: TGCGCCAGCAGCCCCACGAGCGGTTTGTTTGGCAAAAACATTCAGTACTTC. Protein sequence: CASSPTSGLFGKNIQYF.